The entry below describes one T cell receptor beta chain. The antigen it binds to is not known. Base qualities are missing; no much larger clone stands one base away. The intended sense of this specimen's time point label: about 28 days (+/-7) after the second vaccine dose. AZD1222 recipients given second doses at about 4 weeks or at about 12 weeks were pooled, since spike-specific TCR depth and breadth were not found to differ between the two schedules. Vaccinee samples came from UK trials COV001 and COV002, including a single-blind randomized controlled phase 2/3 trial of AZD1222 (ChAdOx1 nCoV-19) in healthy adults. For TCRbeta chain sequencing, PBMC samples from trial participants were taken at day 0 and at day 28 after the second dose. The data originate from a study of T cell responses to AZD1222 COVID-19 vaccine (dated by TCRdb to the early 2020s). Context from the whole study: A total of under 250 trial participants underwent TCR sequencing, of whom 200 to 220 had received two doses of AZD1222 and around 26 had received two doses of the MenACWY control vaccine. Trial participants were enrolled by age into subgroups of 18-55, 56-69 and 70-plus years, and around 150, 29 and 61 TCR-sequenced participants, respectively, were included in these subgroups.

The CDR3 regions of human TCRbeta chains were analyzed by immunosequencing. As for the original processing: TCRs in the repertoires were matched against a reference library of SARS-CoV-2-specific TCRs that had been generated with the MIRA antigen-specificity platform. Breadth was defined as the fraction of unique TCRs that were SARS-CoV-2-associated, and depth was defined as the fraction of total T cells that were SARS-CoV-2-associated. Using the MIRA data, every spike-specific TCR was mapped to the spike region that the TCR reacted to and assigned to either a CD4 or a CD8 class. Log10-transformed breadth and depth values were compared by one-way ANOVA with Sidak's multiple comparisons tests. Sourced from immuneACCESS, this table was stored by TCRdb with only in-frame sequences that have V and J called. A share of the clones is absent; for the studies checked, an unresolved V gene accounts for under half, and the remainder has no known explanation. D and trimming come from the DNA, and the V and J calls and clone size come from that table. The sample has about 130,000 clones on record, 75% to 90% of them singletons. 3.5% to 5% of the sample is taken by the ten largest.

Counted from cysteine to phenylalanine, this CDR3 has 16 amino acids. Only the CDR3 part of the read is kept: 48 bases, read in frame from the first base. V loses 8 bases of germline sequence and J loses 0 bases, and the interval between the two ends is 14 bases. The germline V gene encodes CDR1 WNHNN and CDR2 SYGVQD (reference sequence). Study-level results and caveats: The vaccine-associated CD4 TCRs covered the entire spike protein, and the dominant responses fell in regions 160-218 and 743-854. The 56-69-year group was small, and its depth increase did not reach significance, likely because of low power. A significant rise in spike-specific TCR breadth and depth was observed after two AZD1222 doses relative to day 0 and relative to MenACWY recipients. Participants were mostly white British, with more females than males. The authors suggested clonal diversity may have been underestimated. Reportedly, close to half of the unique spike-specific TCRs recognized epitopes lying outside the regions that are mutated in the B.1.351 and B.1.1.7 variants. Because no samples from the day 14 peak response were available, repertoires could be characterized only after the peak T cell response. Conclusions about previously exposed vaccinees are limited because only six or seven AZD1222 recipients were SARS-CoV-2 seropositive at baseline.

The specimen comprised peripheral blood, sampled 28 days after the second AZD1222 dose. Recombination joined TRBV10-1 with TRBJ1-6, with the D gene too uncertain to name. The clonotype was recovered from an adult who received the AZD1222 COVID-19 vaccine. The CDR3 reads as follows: CASSDSDASYNSPLHF. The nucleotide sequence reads TGCGCCAGCTCGGATTCAGATGCCTCCTATAATTCACCCCTCCACTTT.